This TCR beta chain is drawn from a study of blood T cell repertoires in COVID-19. Overall study context: The United States, Italy and Spain provided the acute and convalescent COVID-19 samples. In each case, the material was cDNA or gDNA derived from T cells, B-cell-depleted T cells, or PBMCs.

Assay used: immunoSEQ multiplex PCR; TCRdb lists only in-frame clones, some missing. Among approximately 310,000 clones, roughly 91% were seen once, and the ten largest hold 1%. The CDR3 spans 13 residues. Deletions cut 5 bases from V and 5 bases from J, with 9 bases between. The receptor's source is a middle-aged man with active or convalescent COVID-19. The sequenced sample consisted of peripheral blood. The V call is TRBV12-3 or TRBV12-4, the J call TRBJ1-4, with D perhaps TRBD1 (5 bases). The CDR3 DNA is TGTGCCAGCAGTAGGGGCAAGAATGAAAAACTGTTTTTT. It codes for CASSRGKNEKLFF.